This T cell receptor beta chain emerged from a study of technical replicates of blood from a few donors. Profiled with immunoSEQ multiplex PCR; TCRdb holds only in-frame clones, not every one. The sample lists some 14,000 clones; about 76% were seen once. The source is a human donor in good health. The material sequenced was PBMCs.

This CDR3 is CASSSVDRGTYNEQFF. CDR3 bases: TGTGCCAGCAGCTCAGTCGACAGGGGAACTTACAATGAGCAGTTCTTC. The chain carries TRBV7-8 and TRBJ2-1; TRBD1 matches at 8 bases. Germline CDR1 is SGHVS and CDR2 is FQNEAQ. J lost 4 bases, V lost 4 bases, and 9 bases had no gene match. The CDR3 length is 16 residues.